This T cell receptor beta chain appears in the sequencing data of a study of cytomegalovirus exposure and HLA in healthy donors. Study details: Inside one of the first data releases sat roughly 80 million unique TCRs taken from HLA-typed donors.

PCR was performed using 60 Vbeta and 13 Jbeta primers. Using immunoSEQ multiplex PCR, the repertoire was profiled, and TCRdb retains in-frame clones only, with some absent. The sample lists under 55,000 clones; approximately 72% were seen once. Study-wide results and caveats: Productive status was seen about 87% or about 30% of the time for most TCR beta V segments in an earlier analysis. It was confirmed in vitro that three of the CMV-associated chains were specific for CMV antigens. Analysis was performed later, and it showed HLA-associated TCR beta chains to be more clonally expanded than equally common others.

Of note for this clone: What it binds is unknown.

There are 12 residues in the CDR3. From germline, CDR1 is SGHNT and CDR2 YENEEA. V lost 1 base and J 10 bases, leaving 11 bases between the germline ends. Sequenced: PBMCs. This clonotype was obtained from a woman aged 50 to 65 in good health and CMV-seronegative. J is TRBJ2-7 and V is TRBV11-3; D may be TRBD1 (6 bases). CDR3 amino acids: CASSLGGHSQYF. As DNA, the CDR3 is TGTGCCAGCAGCTTAGGGGGGCACTCTCAGTACTTC.